The clone carrying this TCR beta chain was found a few times. Germline CDR1 and CDR2: MGHDK and SYGVNS. V trimming: 3 bases; J trimming: 7 bases; junction bases outside the gene matches: 14. The length of the CDR3 is 17 residues. The sample is drawn from a study of regulatory T cells in long-lasting Graves disease. Time point specified: persistent/refractory GD, antithyroid drugs over 5 years with positive TRAb. From RNA extracted from PBMCs, the TCR library was made. Library construction for TCR beta used iRepertoire HTBI primers and Arm-PCR of CDR3 regions. TCRdb itself ran the multiplex PCR reads through MiXCR, one entry per CDR3 protein. The sample records 400,000 to 500,000 distinct CDR3 sequences, about a fifth being singletons.

This receptor was taken from a female donor with Graves disease. The source was peripheral blood mononuclear cells (PBMCs), collected when the disease was refractory, from a patient treated with antithyroid drugs. V usage is TRBV25-1 and J usage is TRBJ2-7, with TRBD2 identical over 11 bases. The CDR3 DNA follows: TGTGCCAGCAGTGAGCTCCTCGAGACTAGCGGGAATGAAGAGCAGTACTTC. It specifies CASSELLETSGNEEQYF.